This TCR beta chain is from a study of blood T cell repertoires in COVID-19 (dated by TCRdb to 2020 to 2022). In terms of the full investigation: Samples covering the acute and convalescent phases of COVID-19 were provided by collaborators in the United States, Italy and Spain. The repertoires were released in a freely available public database intended as a resource for research on the immune response to SARS-CoV-2. The material from the prospective study consisted of cDNA or gDNA derived from T cells, B-cell-depleted T cells, or PBMCs. Subjects who had been exposed to COVID-19, were actively infected with it, or had recovered from it provided the deeply sampled blood TCRbeta repertoires that made up the dataset. Samples were obtained from the ongoing ImmuneRACE study (first 160 participants) and from roughly 1,300 subjects provided by 6 global collaborators. Where available, HLA class I and class II types were obtained from metadata supplied by the sample provider rather than from assay-based typing. A de-identified subject ID, COVID-19 status, age in years and sex were almost always included in the sample metadata. Summary of the overall study and its limitations: The amount of clinical and demographic metadata varied by source and participant and was provided uncurated.

From the germline V gene (reference sequence), CDR1 is LNHDA and CDR2 is SQIVND. The germline ends are 11 bases apart after V is trimmed by 3 bases and J by 2 bases. Reading from cysteine to phenylalanine, the CDR3 counts 15 amino acids. This entry keeps only the CDR3 DNA: 45 bases, framed from base 1. In Seattle, one collaborating source enrolled patients while the infection was active and tracked those patients longitudinally over the course of disease. The collaborating institutions used their own protocols to collect whole blood in K2EDTA tubes. Collaborator samples were shipped for TCRbeta analysis as frozen whole blood, isolated PBMCs, or DNA extracted from either sample type. The immunoSEQ Assay, a bias-controlled multiplex PCR, was used to amplify TCRbeta CDR3 regions from genomic DNA. Processing in the source paper ran as follows. The number of nucleated cells in each sample was estimated from the amplification of reference gene primers within the assay. To quantify the absolute abundance of each unique TCRbeta CDR3 rearrangement, sequence reads were collapsed and filtered. For each sample, productive Simpson clonality was calculated as the square root of Simpson's diversity index over productive rearrangements. Entries here come from immuneACCESS through TCRdb and include only in-frame sequences with V and J called. Some clones fail to appear in such tables; in the studies checked, an unresolved V gene covers under half of the shortfall, and the cause of the remainder is unknown. V, J and clone size are those of that table, while D and trimming were read from the DNA. The sample table holds approximately 290,000 clones, of which 70% to 90% were seen once. 0.87% of the sample rests with the top ten.

A word on this clone: The specificity of this receptor is unknown. Per-base quality was not reported, and no clone a single base away is much larger than it.

The chain was built from TRBV19 and TRBJ1-5, with the D gene uncertain. Sequenced sample: peripheral blood. The sequence was obtained from a human donor with COVID-19, enrolled during active disease. The donor label of this sample is uncertain. The nucleotide sequence reads TGTGCCAGTAGTATGGGAGGGTCGGGCAATCAGCCCCAGCATTTT. Its protein reads: CASSMGGSGNQPQHF.